Each of the 5 T cell receptor beta chains below was sequenced from the same sample in a study of shared clonotypes between healthy human individuals. Method: immunoSEQ multiplex PCR; TCRdb's copy keeps in-frame clones and lacks some. The sample includes 900,000 to 1,200,000 clones, around 78% of them seen just once. The sequenced sample consisted of memory CD4+ T cells from PBMCs. Subset described: CD45RA-negative fraction. Source of these receptors: a man aged 18-30 years in good health. Some clones in this sample may be carry-over from other donors' samples.

This clone was counted many times. The chain combines TRBV7-6 with TRBJ2-3; 11 bases match TRBD2. There are 17 residues in the CDR3. Germline V gene data show CDR1 as SGHVS and CDR2 as FNYEAQ. V lost 4 bases and J lost 4; bases outside the gene matches: 10. CDR3 sequence reads: CASSSTSGSGWADTQYF. The CDR3 bases are TGTGCCAGCAGCTCTACTAGCGGGAGTGGGTGGGCAGATACGCAGTATTTT.

V and J are TRBV2 and TRBJ1-4; D is unresolved. Germline values: CDR1 SNHLY, CDR2 FYNNEI. The V end was cut by 4 bases, the J end by 8 bases, with 14 bases between. The CDR3 totals 14 residues. CDR3 coding DNA: TGTGCCAGCAGTGCGAACGGTCAGCTAGAAAAACTGTTTTTT. It yields the protein CASSANGQLEKLFF.

This clone was observed a few times. Additional DNA sequences in this sample encode the identical CDR3. The chain has TRBV27 and TRBJ2-5; no firm D call. Deletions cut 0 bases from V and 5 bases from J, with 4 bases between. Germline V gene sequence: CDR1 MNHEY, CDR2 SMNVEV (reference sequence). The CDR3 totals 12 residues. CDR3 sequence reads: CASSLSGETQYF. CDR3 coding DNA: TGTGCCAGCAGTTTATCGGGGGAGACCCAGTACTTC.

V gene TRBV5-1 combines with J gene TRBJ2-2; D remains ambiguous. Trimming took 6 bases from V and 2 from J, leaving 5 bases between them. Germline CDR1 and CDR2: SGHRS and YFSETQ. The CDR3 totals 12 residues. CDR3: CASTSNTGELFF. CDR3 DNA sequence: TGCGCCAGCACTTCCAACACCGGGGAGCTGTTTTTT.

This clone was detected ten times or more. The rearrangement links TRBV19 to TRBJ1-5; D is unresolved. CDR1 and CDR2 from the germline V gene are LNHDA and SQIVND (reference sequence). The CDR3 covers 13 residues. With 5 bases removed from V and 2 bases from J, the gap between germline ends came to 7 bases. The DNA of the CDR3 is TGTGCCAGTAGTCCGGGAGGCAATCAGCCCCAGCATTTT. Amino acid sequence: CASSPGGNQPQHF.